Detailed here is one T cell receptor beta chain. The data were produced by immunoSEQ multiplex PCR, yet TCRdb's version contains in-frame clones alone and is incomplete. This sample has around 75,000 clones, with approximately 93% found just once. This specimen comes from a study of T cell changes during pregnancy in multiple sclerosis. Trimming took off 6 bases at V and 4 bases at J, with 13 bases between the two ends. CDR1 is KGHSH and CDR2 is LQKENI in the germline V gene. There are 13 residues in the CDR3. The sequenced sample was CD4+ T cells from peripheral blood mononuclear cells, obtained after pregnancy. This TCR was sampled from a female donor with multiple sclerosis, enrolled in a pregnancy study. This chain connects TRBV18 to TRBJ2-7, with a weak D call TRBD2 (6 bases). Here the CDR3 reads CASSLGLAYEQYF. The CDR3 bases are TGTGCCAGCTCCTTGGGGCTAGCGTACGAGCAGTACTTC.